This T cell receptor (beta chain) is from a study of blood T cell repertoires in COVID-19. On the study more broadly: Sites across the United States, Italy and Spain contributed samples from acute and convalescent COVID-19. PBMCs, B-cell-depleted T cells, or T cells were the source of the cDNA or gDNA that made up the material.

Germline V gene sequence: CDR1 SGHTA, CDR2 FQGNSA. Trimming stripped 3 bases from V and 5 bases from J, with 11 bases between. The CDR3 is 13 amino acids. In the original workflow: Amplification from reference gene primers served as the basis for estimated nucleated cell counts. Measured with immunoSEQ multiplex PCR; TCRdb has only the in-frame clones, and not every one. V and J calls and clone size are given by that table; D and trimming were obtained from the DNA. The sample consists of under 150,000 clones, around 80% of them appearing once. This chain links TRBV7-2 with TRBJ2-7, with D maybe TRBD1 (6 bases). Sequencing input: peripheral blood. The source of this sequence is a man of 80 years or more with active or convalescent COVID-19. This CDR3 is CASSFYTGNEQYF. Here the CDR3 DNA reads TGTGCCAGCAGCTTCTATACAGGGAACGAGCAGTACTTC.